The source of this T cell receptor beta chain is a study of blood T cell repertoires in COVID-19. Using immunoSEQ multiplex PCR, the repertoire was profiled, and TCRdb retains in-frame clones only, with some absent. This table has about 210,000 clones, 80% appearing once. The table lists this clone with a count of one. The CDR3 consists of 12 residues. V was cut by 0 bases and J by 4 bases, with 6 bases left in between. The V gene's germline CDR1 is SQVTM and CDR2 ANQGSEA. The gene calls are TRBV29-1 and TRBJ1-2; D ambiguous. The TCR comes from a man aged 55 to 70 with acute or convalescent COVID-19. The sequenced material came from peripheral blood. In nucleotides, the CDR3 is TGCAGCGTTGAAGATGAGCCCTATGGCTACACCTTC. This encodes CSVEDEPYGYTF.